The entry below gives a single T cell receptor (beta chain) sequence along with its context. These data belong to a study of identical twins. V lost 6 bases and J lost 5, with 11 bases in between. The CDR3 covers 13 residues. The germline V gene has CDR1 MNHEY and CDR2 SVGEGT. TCRdb analysed the 5' RACE reads with MiXCR anew, one entry per CDR3 protein. This sample has hundreds of thousands of distinct CDR3 sequences, with around a sixth found just once. These same records also appear under a second study, on T cells expressing NK-cell markers.

The chain recombines TRBV6-2 or TRBV6-3 with TRBJ1-5; D gene unclear. Sequenced: PBMCs. The receptor's source is a woman younger than 30 in good health. In DNA form, the CDR3 reads TGTGCCAGCAGCTGGGCGGGATATCAGCCCCAGCATTTT. It specifies CASSWAGYQPQHF.